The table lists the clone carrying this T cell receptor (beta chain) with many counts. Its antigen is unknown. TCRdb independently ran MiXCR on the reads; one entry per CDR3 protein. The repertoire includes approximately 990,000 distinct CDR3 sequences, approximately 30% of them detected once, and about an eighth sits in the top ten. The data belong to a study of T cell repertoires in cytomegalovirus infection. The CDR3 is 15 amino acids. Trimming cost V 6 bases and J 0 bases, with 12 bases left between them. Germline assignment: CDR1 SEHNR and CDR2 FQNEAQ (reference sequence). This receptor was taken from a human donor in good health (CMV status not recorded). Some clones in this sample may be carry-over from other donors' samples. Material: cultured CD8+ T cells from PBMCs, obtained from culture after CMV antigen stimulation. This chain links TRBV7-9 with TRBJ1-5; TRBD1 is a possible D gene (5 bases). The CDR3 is CASRSLGDSNQPQHF. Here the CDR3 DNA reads TGTGCCAGCAGATCCTTGGGGGATAGCAATCAGCCCCAGCATTTT.